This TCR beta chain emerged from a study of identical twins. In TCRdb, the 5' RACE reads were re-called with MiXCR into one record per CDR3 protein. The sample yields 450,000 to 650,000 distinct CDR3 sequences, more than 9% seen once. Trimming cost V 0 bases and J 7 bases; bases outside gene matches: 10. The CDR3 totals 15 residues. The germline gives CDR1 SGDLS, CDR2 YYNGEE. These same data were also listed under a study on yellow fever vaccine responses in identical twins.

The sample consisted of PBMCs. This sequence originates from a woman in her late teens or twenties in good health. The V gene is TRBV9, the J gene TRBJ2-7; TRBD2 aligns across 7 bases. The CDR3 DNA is TGTGCCAGCAGCGTAGCTGCGGGGGTGACTAAAGAGCAGTACTTC. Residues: CASSVAAGVTKEQYF.